The entry below describes one TCR beta chain. The target antigen is unknown. Specified time point: persistent/refractory GD, antithyroid drugs over 5 years with positive TRAb. PBMC RNA was the source of the TCR library. Building the TCR beta libraries relied on iRepertoire HTBI primers, and CDR3 regions underwent Arm-PCR. TCRdb used MiXCR to reprocess the multiplex PCR reads, holding one entry per CDR3 protein. The table has 250,000 to 300,000 distinct CDR3 sequences, around a fifth seen once; the top ten hold about 61%. These data come from a study of regulatory T cells in long-lasting Graves disease. Study at large: Persistent Graves' disease required over 5 years of antithyroid drugs and positive TSH receptor antibodies. Study-wide results and caveats: Persistent disease was associated with favored TRBV28 usage and with favored use of TRBJ1-2 and TRBJ2-5.

Germline V gene sequence: CDR1 LNHDA, CDR2 SQIVND (reference sequence). The CDR3 has 14 amino acids. Unmatched junction bases numbered 4, after V lost 4 bases and J lost 2 bases. V and J are TRBV19 and TRBJ2-5; the match to TRBD2 covers 7 bases. The receptor was isolated from a female donor with Graves disease. The sequences come from peripheral blood mononuclear cells (PBMCs), collected when the disease was refractory, from a patient treated with antithyroid drugs. The CDR3 loop reads CASSTQRGQETQYF. In nucleotides, the CDR3 is TGTGCCAGTAGTACCCAGCGGGGTCAAGAGACCCAGTACTTC. Together with reference TRBV19 and TRBJ2-5, the CDR3 gives the full variable domain: DGGITQSPKYLFRKEGQNVTLSCEQNLNHDAMYWYRQDPGQGLRLIYYSQIVNDFQKGDIAEGYSVSREKKESFPLTVTSAQKNPTAFYLCASSTQRGQETQYFGPGTRLLVL.